The source of this T cell receptor beta chain is a study of low-dose radiotherapy and immunotherapy resistance in tumors. Turning to the study itself: The schedule for Cohort 2 used 1 Gy per fraction every two weeks, which added up to 13 Gy over 26 weeks. Cyclophosphamide was given intravenously at 200 mg/m2 every two weeks, and each dose came one day before radiation and immunotherapy. Ipilimumab 1 mg/kg every six weeks, together with nivolumab 240 mg every two weeks, was given intravenously to patients.

The time point was: after trial treatment. As for treatment: LDRT plus nivolumab, ipilimumab, low-dose cyclophosphamide and aspirin (RACIN trial). Ipilimumab, nivolumab, aspirin, low-dose cyclophosphamide and low-dose radiotherapy were administered to donors. Gene-specific TRAV and TRBV primers were used for first-strand cDNA, covering alpha and beta chains. The TCRs were subjected to amplification over about 19 PCR cycles employing a constant-region primer in conjunction with a V-primer adapter. TCRdb re-called the reads through MiXCR, storing one row per CDR3 protein. The sample records 95,000 to 100,000 distinct CDR3 sequences, less than 25% being singletons. This CDR3 region has 15 residues. Trimming took off 6 bases at V and 9 bases at J, with 18 bases between the two ends. Germline V CDR1 and CDR2: SNHLY, FYNNEI.

The sequences come from PBMCs, collected after low-dose radiotherapy plus immunotherapy. The chain has TRBV2 and TRBJ1-6, with D possibly TRBD1 on 6 matching bases. The sequence derives from a male donor with prostate cancer. The CDR3 nucleotides are TGTGCCAGCAGCGTACAGGGCACGAGGGGTTCACCCCTCCACTTT. Translating it yields CASSVQGTRGSPLHF.